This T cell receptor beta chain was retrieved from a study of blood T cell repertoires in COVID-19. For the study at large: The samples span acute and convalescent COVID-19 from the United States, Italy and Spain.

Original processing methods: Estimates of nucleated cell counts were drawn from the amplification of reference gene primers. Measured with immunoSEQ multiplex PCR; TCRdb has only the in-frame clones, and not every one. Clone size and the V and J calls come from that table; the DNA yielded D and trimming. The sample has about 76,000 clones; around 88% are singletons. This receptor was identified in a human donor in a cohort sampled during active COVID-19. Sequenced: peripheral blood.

The CDR3, as DNA: TGTGCCAGCTCACCCCCAGGGGCCCCCCTGGCCCTCCACTTT. It yields the protein CASSPPGAPLALHF. J is TRBJ1-6 and V is TRBV18, with TRBD1 as a possible D gene (6 bases). Germline V gene data show CDR1 as KGHSH and CDR2 as LQKENI. The CDR3 runs to 14 residues. V was cut by 3 bases and J by 14 bases, with 17 bases left in between.